This is a list of T cell receptor beta chains from one sample in a study of T and B cells in COVID-19 patients. TCRdb recomputed calls from the multiplex PCR reads with MiXCR, one row per CDR3 protein. The repertoire includes 7,500 to 9,500 distinct CDR3 sequences, around 30% of them detected once, and about 5.5% sits in the top ten. What was sequenced was blood. The source of these receptors is a human donor who had recovered from COVID-19. The CDR3 runs from the conserved cysteine through the conserved F or W. D genes are given only for firm matches. Rows may omit the clone size; those that give it use once, few, many or a size class.

V gene	CDR3 length	J gene	clone size	D gene	CDR3 DNA	CDR3 protein
TRBV7-9	14	TRBJ2-2	few	-	TGTGCCAGCAGCCCCTCGGGCGGCACCGGGGAGCTGTTTTTT	CASSPSGGTGELFF
TRBV19	15	TRBJ2-7	medium-sized	-	TGTGCCAGTAGCACGAATTCCGGGGGCCCCTACGAGCAGTACTTC	CASSTNSGGPYEQYF
TRBV12-3/TRBV12-4	12	TRBJ2-1	-	-	TGTGCCAGCAGTCTAATAGCCAATGAGCAGTTCTTC	CASSLIANEQFF
TRBV20-1	15	TRBJ1-5	-	-	TGCAGTGCTAGTGGGAGCAGGTGGGGGAATCAGCCCCAGCATTTT	CSASGSRWGNQPQHF
TRBV5-1	13	TRBJ2-7	-	TRBD1	TGCGCCAGCAGCCGGGACAGGGTAGGCGAGCAGTACTTC	CASSRDRVGEQYF
TRBV5-1	15	TRBJ2-1	-	TRBD2	TGCGCCAGCAGCTTGACTAGCGGACCTAACAATGAGCAGTTCTTC	CASSLTSGPNNEQFF
TRBV10-3	11	TRBJ1-1	-	-	TGCGCCAGCAGTTTCGGGTTTTCGGCTTTCTTT	CASSFGFSAFF
TRBV7-9	13	TRBJ1-1	-	TRBD1	TGTGCCAGCAGCTTAGAACAGGGGACTGAAGCTTTCTTT	CASSLEQGTEAFF
TRBV10-3	15	TRBJ1-5	few	-	TGTGCCATCAGTGAGTCGAGAGGGGGTAACCAGCCCCAGCATTTT	CAISESRGGNQPQHF
TRBV6-6	16	TRBJ1-5	-	-	TGTGCCAGCAGTTACTCCCCGGGAAGAGACAATCAGCCCCAGCATTTT	CASSYSPGRDNQPQHF
TRBV27	14	TRBJ1-2	few	TRBD1	TGTGCCAGCAGTCCCGGGACAGGGGTCTATGGCTACACCTTC	CASSPGTGVYGYTF
TRBV6-5	17	TRBJ2-1	medium-sized	-	TGTGCCAGCAGTTACTCCTTCGGCAGGAGCTCCTACAATGAGCAGTTCTTC	CASSYSFGRSSYNEQFF
TRBV5-4	14	TRBJ1-1	few	-	TGTGCCAGCAGCTTAGGTCGGGGATACGCTGAAGCTTTCTTT	CASSLGRGYAEAFF
TRBV19	13	TRBJ1-5	many	TRBD1	TGTGCCAGTTCGGACAGGAAGGATCAGCCCCAGCATTTT	CASSDRKDQPQHF
TRBV6-2/TRBV6-3	15	TRBJ2-1	medium-sized	TRBD2	TGTGCCAGCAGTCCTAGCGGGGCATCCTACAATGAGCAGTTCTTC	CASSPSGASYNEQFF
TRBV19	14	TRBJ2-3	-	TRBD1	TGTGCCAGTAGTATCGGGACAGGGTCAGATACGCAGTATTTT	CASSIGTGSDTQYF
TRBV5-6	11	TRBJ1-1	few	-	TGTGCCCCTCTTGGGGGCACTGAAGCTTTCTTT	CAPLGGTEAFF
TRBV13	11	TRBJ1-2	-	-	TGTGCCAGCGTCAGGAACTATGGCTACACCTTC	CASVRNYGYTF
TRBV20-1	15	TRBJ2-5	once	-	TGCAGTGCACCCATGCCTGGACGGGCGCGGGAGACCCAGTACTTC	CSAPMPGRARETQYF
TRBV6-2/TRBV6-3	17	TRBJ2-3	medium-sized	-	TGTGCCAGCAGTTCCAGATTCGGACAGTTCTCACCAGATACGCAGTATTTT	CASSSRFGQFSPDTQYF
TRBV7-2	15	TRBJ2-3	few	TRBD1	TGTGCCAGCAGCTTCGGGACAGGGCACACAGATACGCAGTATTTT	CASSFGTGHTDTQYF
TRBV5-6	13	TRBJ2-7	medium-sized	TRBD1	TGTGCCAGCAGCCTAAGGGGGCTCCACGAGCAGTACTTC	CASSLRGLHEQYF
TRBV18	15	TRBJ1-6	medium-sized	-	TGTGCCAGCTCACCAGACCGGGACTATTATTCACCCCTCCACTTT	CASSPDRDYYSPLHF
TRBV5-6	18	TRBJ1-6	many	TRBD1	TGTGCCAGCAGCTTGGGAAGGACAGGGGGCGGATTAGGATCACCCCTCCACTTT	CASSLGRTGGGLGSPLHF
TRBV5-1	15	TRBJ2-1	-	-	TGCGCCAGCAGCTTGGGGTGGGGCAGCCCCAATGAGCAGTTCTTC	CASSLGWGSPNEQFF
TRBV12-3/TRBV12-4	16	TRBJ2-3	few	-	TGTGCCAGCAGTTTAGGTAGGGGAACTAGCACAGATACGCAGTATTTT	CASSLGRGTSTDTQYF